This TCR beta chain was observed in a study of blood T cell repertoires in COVID-19 (dated by TCRdb to 2020 to 2021). With regard to the full study: Collaborator samples came from the United States, Italy and Spain and covered acute and convalescent phases of COVID-19. The material from the prospective study consisted of cDNA or gDNA derived from T cells, B-cell-depleted T cells, or PBMCs. Subjects who had been exposed to COVID-19, were actively infected with it, or had recovered from it provided the deeply sampled blood TCRbeta repertoires that made up the dataset. The repertoires were released in a freely available public database meant as a resource for research on the immune response to SARS-CoV-2. The samples were drawn from two sources: the first 160 participants of the ongoing ImmuneRACE study, and about 1,300 subjects contributed by 6 global collaborators. The sample metadata nearly always contained a de-identified subject ID, COVID-19 status, age in years and sex. Where available, HLA class I and class II types were obtained from metadata supplied by the sample provider rather than from assay-based typing. The study at large found these results: The quantity of clinical and demographic metadata differed by source and by participant and was supplied without curation.

At one collaborating source in Seattle, patients were enrolled during active infection and were followed longitudinally through the course of disease. Whole blood was collected in K2EDTA tubes by collaborating institutions according to the institutions' own protocols. Collaborator samples were shipped for TCRbeta analysis as frozen whole blood, isolated PBMCs, or DNA extracted from either sample type. Regarding this clone: Its antigen is not yet known. Base qualities are not at hand, and no much larger clone is one base apart.

The junction carries 14 bases between V and J, which are trimmed by 8 bases and 6 bases respectively. CDR1 MNHEY and CDR2 SVGAGI were looked up in the germline V gene. Taken from cysteine to phenylalanine, the CDR3 has 13 residues. Just CDR3 DNA is preserved here, 39 bases in frame from base 1. TCRbeta CDR3 regions were amplified from genomic DNA by means of the immunoSEQ Assay, a bias-controlled multiplex PCR. The authors' pipeline ran thus. Within the assay, amplification of reference gene primers was used to estimate how many nucleated cells each sample contained. To quantify the absolute abundance of each unique TCRbeta CDR3 rearrangement, sequence reads were collapsed and filtered. For each sample, productive Simpson clonality was calculated as the square root of Simpson's diversity index over productive rearrangements. TCRdb took over this immuneACCESS table, retaining in-frame rearrangements with V and J assigned. Such tables are incomplete; in checked studies, under half of the missing clones stem from an unresolved V gene, and the remainder is unexplained. That table supplies the V and J calls and clone size; D and trimming were determined from the DNA. The sample profile shows hundreds of thousands of clones; 70% to 90% of them were found once. About 7.6% of the sample belongs to the ten largest clones.

Sequencing input: peripheral blood. This sequence originates from a woman aged 55 to 70 with COVID-19, enrolled during active disease. The chain employs TRBV6-5 and TRBJ1-5; TRBD1 is perhaps the D gene, given 6 matching bases. CDR3 protein: CASGQGQGQPQHF. The nucleotide sequence is TGTGCCAGCGGCCAGGGGCAGGGTCAGCCCCAGCATTTT.